This T cell receptor (beta chain) was identified during a study of response to subunit inactivated influenza vaccine. With 5 bases removed from V and 1 base from J, the gap between germline ends came to 12 bases. CDR3 length: 14 amino acids. Each CDR3 protein gets one entry after TCRdb re-called the RT-PCR reads with MiXCR. The sample consists of approximately 500,000 distinct CDR3 sequences, less than 25% of them appearing once. The sample holds a few counts of this clonotype. These same records also appear under a second study, on T cells expressing NK-cell markers. That report adds: The authors made TCR beta cDNA libraries by 5'RACE template switching. This switching added a universal primer site and UMIs. It was sorted CD3+CD56-NKG2C+, CD3+CD56+NKG2C- and CD3+CD56+NKG2C+ T cells that provided the TCR beta repertoires. HCMV seropositivity characterized seven of the eight sequenced donors, and seronegativity one. The study found dominant NKG2C+ clonotypes at about 1.0-8% of CD8+ T cells in five or six donors.

This specimen consisted of CD4+ T cells sorted from PBMCs, obtained 11 to 12 days after vaccination. V gene TRBV12-3 or TRBV12-4 combines with J gene TRBJ2-7; D call uncertain. The source is a man aged 50 or older who received an inactivated influenza vaccine. CDR3 sequence reads: CASSRSPASYEQYF. The DNA for the CDR3 is TGTGCCAGCAGTCGCAGCCCAGCTTCCTACGAGCAGTACTTC.